A single T cell receptor beta chain is shown here with its context. The data belong to a study of blood T cell repertoires in COVID-19. Study overall: Spain, Italy and the United States supplied samples that represented acute and convalescent COVID-19. PBMCs, B-cell-depleted T cells, or T cells provided the cDNA or gDNA that made up the material.

The ends lost 0 bases at V and 2 bases at J; junction bases unmatched: 11. The CDR3 has 19 amino acids. The germline V gene encodes CDR1 MGHRA and CDR2 YSYEKL. Original data processing: Amplified reference gene primers provided the basis for estimating nucleated cell counts. Profiled with immunoSEQ multiplex PCR; TCRdb holds only in-frame clones, not every one. From that table come the V and J calls and clone size; the DNA was used to work out D and trimming. This sample has 180,000 or so clones; more than 80% occur once, and the top ten carry around 8%. The chain employs TRBV4-1 and TRBJ2-1; TRBD2 matches at 9 bases. Specimen: peripheral blood. This receptor was taken from a woman aged 55-75 years with acute or convalescent COVID-19. CDR3 sequence: CASSQEMKVAGATYNEQFF. The CDR3 DNA follows: TGCGCCAGCAGCCAAGAGATGAAGGTAGCGGGAGCAACCTACAATGAGCAGTTCTTC.